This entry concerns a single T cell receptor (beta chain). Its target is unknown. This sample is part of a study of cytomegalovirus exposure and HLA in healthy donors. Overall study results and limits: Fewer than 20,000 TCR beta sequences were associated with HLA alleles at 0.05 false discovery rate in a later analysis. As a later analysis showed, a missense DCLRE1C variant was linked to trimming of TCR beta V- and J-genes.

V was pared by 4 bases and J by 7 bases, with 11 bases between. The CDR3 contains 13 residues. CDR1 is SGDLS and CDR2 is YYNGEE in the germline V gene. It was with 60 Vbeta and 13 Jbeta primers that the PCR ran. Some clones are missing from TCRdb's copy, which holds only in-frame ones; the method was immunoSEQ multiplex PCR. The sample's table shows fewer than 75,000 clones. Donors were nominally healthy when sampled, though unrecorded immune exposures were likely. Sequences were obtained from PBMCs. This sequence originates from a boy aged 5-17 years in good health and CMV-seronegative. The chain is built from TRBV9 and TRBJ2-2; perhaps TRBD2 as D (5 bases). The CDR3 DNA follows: TGTGCCAGCAGCTTCGATAGCGACGGGGAGCTGTTTTTT. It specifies CASSFDSDGELFF.